This TCR beta chain was retrieved from a study of identical twins. In its sample, this clonotype was seen a few times. TCRdb reprocessed the 5' RACE reads via MiXCR and lists one record per CDR3 protein. This table holds 500,000 to 600,000 distinct CDR3 sequences, 22% found once. Healthy Caucasians supplied all donations. In addition, the sample was reused for a study of T cells expressing NK-cell markers. That work adds: These same clonotypes (in several donors) also led the CD3+CD56-NKG2C+ fraction.

Input material: CD4+ T cells sorted from blood. This clonotype was sampled from a woman between 18 and 30 years old in good health.

As DNA, the CDR3 is TGTGCCAGCAGGTCTTCGACCGGGAACACTGAAGCTTTCTTT. Translation gives CASRSSTGNTEAFF. The V and J genes are TRBV7-3 and TRBJ1-1; D unclear. V was trimmed by 6 bases and J by 1 base, leaving 12 bases between them. Germline assignment: CDR1 SGHTA and CDR2 FQGTGA. This CDR3 is built from 14 residues.